One TCR beta chain is described in this entry. This entry is derived from a study of chemoradiotherapy in HPV16-positive cancers. Sequencing used immunoSEQ multiplex PCR; TCRdb keeps in-frame clones, though not all of them. The profile shows 15,000 or so clones, just under 70% of them singletons. V lost 5 bases, J lost 5 bases, and 13 bases lay in between. CDR3 size: 15 residues. CDR1 SEHNR and CDR2 FQNEAQ come from the germline V gene (reference sequence). Sampling took place from a patient who underwent chemoradiotherapy. The sequence derives from a human donor with HPV-associated anogenital cancer. V is TRBV7-9 and J is TRBJ1-6; possible D gene TRBD1, 5 bases. The CDR3 loop is CASSRAGTDNSPLHF. CDR3 DNA: TGTGCCAGCAGCCGTGCAGGGACGGATAATTCACCCCTCCACTTT.